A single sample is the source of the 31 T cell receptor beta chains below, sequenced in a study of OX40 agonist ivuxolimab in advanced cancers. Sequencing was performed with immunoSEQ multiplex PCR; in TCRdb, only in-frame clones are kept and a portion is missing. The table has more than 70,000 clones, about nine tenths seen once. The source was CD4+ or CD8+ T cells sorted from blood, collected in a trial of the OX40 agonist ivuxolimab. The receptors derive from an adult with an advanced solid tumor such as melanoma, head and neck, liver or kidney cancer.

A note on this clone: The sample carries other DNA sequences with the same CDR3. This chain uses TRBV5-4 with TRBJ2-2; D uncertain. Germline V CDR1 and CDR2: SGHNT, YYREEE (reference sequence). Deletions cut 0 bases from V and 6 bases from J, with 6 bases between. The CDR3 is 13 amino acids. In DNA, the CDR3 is TGTGCCAGCAGCTTGGCAGGCCCCGGGGAGCTGTTTTTT. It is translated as CASSLAGPGELFF.

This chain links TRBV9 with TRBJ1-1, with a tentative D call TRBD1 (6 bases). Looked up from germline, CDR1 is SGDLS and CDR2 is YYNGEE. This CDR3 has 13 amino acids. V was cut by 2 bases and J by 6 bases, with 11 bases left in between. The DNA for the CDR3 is TGTGCCAGCAGCGTCGACAGGTTTGCTGAAGCTTTCTTT. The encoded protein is CASSVDRFAEAFF.

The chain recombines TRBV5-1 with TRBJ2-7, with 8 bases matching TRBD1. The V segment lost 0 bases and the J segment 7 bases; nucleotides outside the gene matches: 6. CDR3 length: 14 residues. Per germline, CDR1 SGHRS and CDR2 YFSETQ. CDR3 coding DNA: TGCGCCAGCAGCTTGGTTCAGGGGGCAGGGGAGCAGTACTTC. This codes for CASSLVQGAGEQYF.

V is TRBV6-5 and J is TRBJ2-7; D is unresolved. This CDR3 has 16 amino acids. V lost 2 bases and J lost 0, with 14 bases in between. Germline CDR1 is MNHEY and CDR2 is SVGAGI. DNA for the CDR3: TGTGCCAGCAGTTACACGTACTCCCCTAGCTCCTACGAGCAGTACTTC. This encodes CASSYTYSPSSYEQYF.

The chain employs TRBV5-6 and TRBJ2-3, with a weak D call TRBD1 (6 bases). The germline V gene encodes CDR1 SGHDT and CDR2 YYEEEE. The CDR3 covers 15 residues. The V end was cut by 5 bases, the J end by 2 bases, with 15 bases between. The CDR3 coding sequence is TGTGCCAGCAGTTTCGACAGGAGACACACAGATACGCAGTATTTT. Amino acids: CASSFDRRHTDTQYF.

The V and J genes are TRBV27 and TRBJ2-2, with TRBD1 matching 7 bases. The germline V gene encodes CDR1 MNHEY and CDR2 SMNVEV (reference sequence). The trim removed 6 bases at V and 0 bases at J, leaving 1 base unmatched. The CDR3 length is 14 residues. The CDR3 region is CASRGTANTGELFF. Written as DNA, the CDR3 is TGTGCCAGCAGGGGGACAGCGAACACCGGGGAGCTGTTTTTT.

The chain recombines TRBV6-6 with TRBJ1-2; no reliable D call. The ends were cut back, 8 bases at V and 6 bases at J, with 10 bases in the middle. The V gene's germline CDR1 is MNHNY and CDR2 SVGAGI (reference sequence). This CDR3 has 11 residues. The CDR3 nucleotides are TGTGCCAGCTCCCAGTTGGATGGCTACACCTTC. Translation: CASSQLDGYTF.

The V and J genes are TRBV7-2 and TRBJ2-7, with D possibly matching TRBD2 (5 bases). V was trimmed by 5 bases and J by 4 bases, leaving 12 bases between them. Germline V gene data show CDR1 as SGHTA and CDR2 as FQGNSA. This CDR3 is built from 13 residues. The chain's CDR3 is CASSLERVYEQYF. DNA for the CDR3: TGTGCCAGCAGCCTAGAGAGGGTGTACGAGCAGTACTTC.

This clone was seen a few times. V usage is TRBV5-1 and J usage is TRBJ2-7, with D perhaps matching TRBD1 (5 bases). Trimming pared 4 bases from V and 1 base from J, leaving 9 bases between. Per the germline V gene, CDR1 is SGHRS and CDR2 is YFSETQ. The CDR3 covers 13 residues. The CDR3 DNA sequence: TGCGCCAGCAGCCTGCAGGGTTCCTACGAGCAGTACTTC. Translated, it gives CASSLQGSYEQYF. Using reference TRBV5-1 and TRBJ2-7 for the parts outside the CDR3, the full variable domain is KAGVTQTPRYLIKTRGQQVTLSCSPISGHRSVSWYQQTPGQGLQFLFEYFSETQRNKGNFPGRFSGRQFSNSRSEMNVSTLELGDSALYLCASSLQGSYEQYFGPGTRLTVT.

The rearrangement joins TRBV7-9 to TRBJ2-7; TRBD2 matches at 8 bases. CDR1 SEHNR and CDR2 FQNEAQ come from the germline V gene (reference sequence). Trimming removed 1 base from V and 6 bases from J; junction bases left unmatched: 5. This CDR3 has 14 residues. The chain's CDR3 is CASSLGWRGAEQYF. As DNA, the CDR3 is TGTGCCAGCAGCTTAGGATGGCGGGGGGCCGAGCAGTACTTC.

The CDR3 nucleotides are TGTGCCAGCAGTGAAGCGTATCGGGGGATTGGCTACACCTTC. This gives the protein CASSEAYRGIGYTF. The chain is built from TRBV2 and TRBJ1-2; D might be TRBD1 (5 bases). With 0 bases removed from V and 7 bases from J, the gap between germline ends came to 12 bases. The CDR3 loop spans 14 amino acids. Germline CDR1 reads SNHLY; CDR2 reads FYNNEI.

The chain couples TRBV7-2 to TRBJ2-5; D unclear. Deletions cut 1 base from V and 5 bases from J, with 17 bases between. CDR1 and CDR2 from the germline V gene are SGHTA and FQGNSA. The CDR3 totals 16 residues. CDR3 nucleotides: TGTGCCAGCAGCTTAGGTTGGAGCTTCGTCAAGGAGACCCAGTACTTC. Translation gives CASSLGWSFVKETQYF.

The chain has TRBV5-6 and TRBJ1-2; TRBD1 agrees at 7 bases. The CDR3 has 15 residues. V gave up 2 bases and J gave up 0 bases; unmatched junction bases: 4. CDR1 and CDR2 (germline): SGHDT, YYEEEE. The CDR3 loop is CASSFRQGPNYGYTF. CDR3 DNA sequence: TGTGCCAGCAGCTTCCGACAGGGACCTAACTATGGCTACACCTTC. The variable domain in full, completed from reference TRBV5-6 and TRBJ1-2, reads DAGVTQSPTHLIKTRGQQVTLRCSPKSGHDTVSWYQQALGQGPQFIFQYYEEEERQRGNFPDRFSGHQFPNYSSELNVNALLLGDSALYLCASSFRQGPNYGYTFGSGTRLTVV.

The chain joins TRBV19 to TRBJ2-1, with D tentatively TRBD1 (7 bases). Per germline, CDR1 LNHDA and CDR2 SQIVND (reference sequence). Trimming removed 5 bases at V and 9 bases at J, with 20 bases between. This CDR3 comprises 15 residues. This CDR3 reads CASSEPGGGRAEQFF. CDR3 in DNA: TGTGCCAGTAGTGAGCCAGGGGGAGGAAGGGCTGAGCAGTTCTTC.

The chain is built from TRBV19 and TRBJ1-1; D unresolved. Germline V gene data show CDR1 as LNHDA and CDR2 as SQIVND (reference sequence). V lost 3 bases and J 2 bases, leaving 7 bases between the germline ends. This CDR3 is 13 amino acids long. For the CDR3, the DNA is TGTGCCAGTAGTATCGGTCCAAACACTGAAGCTTTCTTT. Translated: CASSIGPNTEAFF.

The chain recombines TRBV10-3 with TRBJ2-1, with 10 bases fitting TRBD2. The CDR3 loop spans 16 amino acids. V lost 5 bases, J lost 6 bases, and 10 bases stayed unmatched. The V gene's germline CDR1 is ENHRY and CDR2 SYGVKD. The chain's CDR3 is CAISSPSGGEGNEQFF. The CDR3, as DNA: TGTGCCATCAGTTCACCTAGCGGGGGAGAGGGCAATGAGCAGTTCTTC.

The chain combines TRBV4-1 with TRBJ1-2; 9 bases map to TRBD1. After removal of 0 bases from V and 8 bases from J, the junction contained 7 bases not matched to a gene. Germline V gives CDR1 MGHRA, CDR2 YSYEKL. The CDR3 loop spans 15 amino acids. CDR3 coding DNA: TGCGCCAGCAGCCAAGAATGGACAGGGGCATTAGGCTACACCTTC. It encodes CASSQEWTGALGYTF.

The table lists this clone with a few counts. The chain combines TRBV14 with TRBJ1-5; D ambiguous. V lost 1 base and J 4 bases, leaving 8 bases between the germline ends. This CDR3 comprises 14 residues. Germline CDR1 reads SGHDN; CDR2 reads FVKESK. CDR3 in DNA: TGTGCCAGCAGCCAAGTTGGTGATAATCAGCCCCAGCATTTT. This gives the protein CASSQVGDNQPQHF. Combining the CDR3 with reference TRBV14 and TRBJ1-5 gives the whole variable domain EAGVTQFPSHSVIEKGQTVTLRCDPISGHDNLYWYRRVMGKEIKFLLHFVKESKQDESGMPNNRFLAERTGGTYSTLKVQPAELEDSGVYFCASSQVGDNQPQHFGDGTRLSIL.

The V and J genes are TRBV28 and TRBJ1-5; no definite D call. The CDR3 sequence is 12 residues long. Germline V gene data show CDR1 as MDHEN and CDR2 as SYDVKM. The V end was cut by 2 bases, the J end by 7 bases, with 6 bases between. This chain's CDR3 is CASSLVRQPQHF. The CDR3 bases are TGTGCCAGCAGTTTAGTCCGGCAGCCCCAGCATTTT.

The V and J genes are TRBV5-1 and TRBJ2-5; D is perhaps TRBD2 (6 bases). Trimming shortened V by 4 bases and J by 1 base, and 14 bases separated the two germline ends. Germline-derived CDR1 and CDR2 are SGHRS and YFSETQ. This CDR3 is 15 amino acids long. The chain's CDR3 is CASSSSPGLQETQYF. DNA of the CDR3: TGCGCCAGCAGCAGCTCCCCGGGACTCCAAGAGACCCAGTACTTC. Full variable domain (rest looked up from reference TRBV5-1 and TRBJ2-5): KAGVTQTPRYLIKTRGQQVTLSCSPISGHRSVSWYQQTPGQGLQFLFEYFSETQRNKGNFPGRFSGRQFSNSRSEMNVSTLELGDSALYLCASSSSPGLQETQYFGPGTRLLVL.

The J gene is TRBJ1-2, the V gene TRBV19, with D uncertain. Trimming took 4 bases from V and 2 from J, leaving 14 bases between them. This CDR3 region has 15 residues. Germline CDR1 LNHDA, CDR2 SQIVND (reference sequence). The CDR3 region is CASSTRPIQNYGYTF. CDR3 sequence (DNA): TGTGCCAGTAGTACACGACCGATACAAAACTATGGCTACACCTTC.

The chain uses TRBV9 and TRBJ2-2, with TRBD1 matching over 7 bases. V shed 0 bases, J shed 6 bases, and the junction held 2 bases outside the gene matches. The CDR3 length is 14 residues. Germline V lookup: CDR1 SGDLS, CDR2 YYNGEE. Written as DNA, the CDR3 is TGTGCCAGCAGCGTAGTTGGGACAGCCGGGGAGCTGTTTTTT. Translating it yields CASSVVGTAGELFF.

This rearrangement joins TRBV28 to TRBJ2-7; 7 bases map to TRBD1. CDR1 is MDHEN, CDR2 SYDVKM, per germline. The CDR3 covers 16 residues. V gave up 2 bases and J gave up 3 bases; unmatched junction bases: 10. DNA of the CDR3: TGTGCCAGCAGTTTACCGACAGGGAAGGTTTTCTACGAGCAGTACTTC. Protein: CASSLPTGKVFYEQYF.

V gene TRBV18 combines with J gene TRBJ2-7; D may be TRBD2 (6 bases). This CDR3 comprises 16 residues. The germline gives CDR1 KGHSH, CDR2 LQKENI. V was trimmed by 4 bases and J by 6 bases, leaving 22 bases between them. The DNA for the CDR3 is TGTGCCAGCTCACTATCCCACCCCGCGGTGGAGGGCGAGCAGTACTTC. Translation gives CASSLSHPAVEGEQYF.

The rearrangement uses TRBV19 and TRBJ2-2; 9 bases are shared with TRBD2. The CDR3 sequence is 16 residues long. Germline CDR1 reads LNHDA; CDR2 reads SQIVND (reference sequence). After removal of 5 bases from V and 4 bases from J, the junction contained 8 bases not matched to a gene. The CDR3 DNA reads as TGTGCCAGTAGTGTTTTTAGCGGGAGTAGCACCGGGGAGCTGTTTTTT. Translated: CASSVFSGSSTGELFF. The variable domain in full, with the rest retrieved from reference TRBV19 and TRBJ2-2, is DGGITQSPKYLFRKEGQNVTLSCEQNLNHDAMYWYRQDPGQGLRLIYYSQIVNDFQKGDIAEGYSVSREKKESFPLTVTSAQKNPTAFYLCASSVFSGSSTGELFFGEGSRLTVL.

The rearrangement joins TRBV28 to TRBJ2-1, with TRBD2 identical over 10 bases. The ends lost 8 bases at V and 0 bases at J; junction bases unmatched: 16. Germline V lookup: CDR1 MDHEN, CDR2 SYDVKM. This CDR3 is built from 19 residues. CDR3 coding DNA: TGTGCCAGCGCGTCCGGGCTAGCGGGAGATCCAACCTCCTACAATGAGCAGTTCTTC. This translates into CASASGLAGDPTSYNEQFF.

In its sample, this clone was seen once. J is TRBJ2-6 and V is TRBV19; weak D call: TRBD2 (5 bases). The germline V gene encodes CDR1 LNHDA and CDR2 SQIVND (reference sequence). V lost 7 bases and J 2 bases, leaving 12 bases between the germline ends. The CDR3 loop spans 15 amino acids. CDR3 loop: CASTLRGTGANVLTF. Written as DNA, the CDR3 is TGTGCCAGTACCCTCCGGGGTACTGGGGCCAACGTCCTGACTTTC.

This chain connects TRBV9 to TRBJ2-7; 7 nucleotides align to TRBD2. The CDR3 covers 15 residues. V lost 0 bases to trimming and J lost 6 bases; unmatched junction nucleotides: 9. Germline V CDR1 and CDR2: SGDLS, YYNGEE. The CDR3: CASSVGREPLGEQYF. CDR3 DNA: TGTGCCAGCAGCGTAGGGCGGGAGCCCCTCGGCGAGCAGTACTTC.

The CDR3 DNA is TGTGCCAGCAGTAGGGCAGGCTACGAGCAGTACTTC. Protein sequence: CASSRAGYEQYF. The chain recombines TRBV28 with TRBJ2-7; D is ambiguous. Per germline, CDR1 MDHEN and CDR2 SYDVKM. This CDR3 spans 12 amino acids. Trimming took off 5 bases at V and 3 bases at J, with 8 bases between the two ends.

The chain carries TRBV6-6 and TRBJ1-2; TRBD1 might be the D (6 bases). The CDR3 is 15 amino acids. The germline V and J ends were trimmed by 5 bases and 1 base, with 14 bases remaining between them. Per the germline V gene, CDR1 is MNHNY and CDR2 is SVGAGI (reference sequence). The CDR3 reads CASSGTHTNNYGYTF. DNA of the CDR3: TGTGCCAGCAGTGGGACACATACAAATAACTATGGCTACACCTTC.

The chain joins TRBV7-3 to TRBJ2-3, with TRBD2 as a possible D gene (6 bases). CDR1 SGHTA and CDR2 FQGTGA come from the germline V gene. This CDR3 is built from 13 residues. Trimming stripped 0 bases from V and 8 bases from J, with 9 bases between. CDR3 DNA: TGTGCCAGCAGCTTAACGGGAGCGGGTACGCAGTATTTT. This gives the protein CASSLTGAGTQYF.